This record concerns one T cell receptor beta chain sequence. As yet, its antigen is unknown. This sample was taken from a study of monozygotic twins with cystic fibrosis. Across the whole study: Library input was 2.5 to 3.5 micrograms of fragmented DNA, with 15 PCR cycles.

The CDR3 contains 16 residues. CDR1 is SGHRS and CDR2 is YFSETQ in the germline V gene. J gave up 0 bases and V 4 bases, and 6 bases lay outside the gene matches. Using immunoSEQ multiplex PCR, the repertoire was profiled, and TCRdb retains in-frame clones only, with some absent. Altogether about 32,000 clones are present, about 92% being singletons, with the ten largest covering approximately 0.88%. Overall study findings and caveats: Low clonality (median around 0.009) suggested a mostly naive repertoire. Co-twins had the most similar V usage for 13 of 16 pairs, J for 8.

The sequenced sample was blood. The origin of this receptor is a girl aged 2 to 9 with cystic fibrosis. The J gene is TRBJ2-7, the V gene TRBV5-1, with 11 bases identical to TRBD2. The DNA for the CDR3 is TGCGCCAGCAGCCCAGCTAGCGGGAGGAGCTCCTACGAGCAGTACTTC. Translation gives CASSPASGRSSYEQYF.